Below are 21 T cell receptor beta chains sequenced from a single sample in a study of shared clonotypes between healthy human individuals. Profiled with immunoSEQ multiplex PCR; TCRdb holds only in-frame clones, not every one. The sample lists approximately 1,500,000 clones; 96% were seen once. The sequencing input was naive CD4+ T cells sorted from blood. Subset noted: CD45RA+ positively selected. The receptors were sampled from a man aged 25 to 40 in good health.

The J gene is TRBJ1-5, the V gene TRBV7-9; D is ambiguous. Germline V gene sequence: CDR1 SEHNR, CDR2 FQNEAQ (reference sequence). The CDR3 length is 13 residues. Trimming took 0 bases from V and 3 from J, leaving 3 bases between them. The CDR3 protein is CASSLAVNQPQHF. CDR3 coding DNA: TGTGCCAGCAGCTTAGCAGTCAATCAGCCCCAGCATTTT.

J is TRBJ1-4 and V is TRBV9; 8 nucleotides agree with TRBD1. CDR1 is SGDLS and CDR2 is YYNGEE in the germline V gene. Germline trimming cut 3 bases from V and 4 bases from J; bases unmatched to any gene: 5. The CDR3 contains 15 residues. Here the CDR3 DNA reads TGTGCCAGCAGCGGGACAGGGCCGCTTAATGAAAAACTGTTTTTT. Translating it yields CASSGTGPLNEKLFF.

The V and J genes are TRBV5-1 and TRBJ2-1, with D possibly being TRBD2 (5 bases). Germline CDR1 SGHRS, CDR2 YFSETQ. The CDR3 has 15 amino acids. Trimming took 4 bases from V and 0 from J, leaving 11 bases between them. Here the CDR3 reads CASSPLGSSYNEQFF. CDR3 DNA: TGCGCCAGCAGCCCGCTTGGGAGCTCCTACAATGAGCAGTTCTTC.

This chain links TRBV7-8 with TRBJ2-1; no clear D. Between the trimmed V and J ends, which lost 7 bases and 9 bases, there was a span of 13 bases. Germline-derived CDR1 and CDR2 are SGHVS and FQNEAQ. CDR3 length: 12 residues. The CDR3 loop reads CASTLHRFEQFF. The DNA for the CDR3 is TGTGCCAGCACCCTCCATAGGTTTGAGCAGTTCTTC.

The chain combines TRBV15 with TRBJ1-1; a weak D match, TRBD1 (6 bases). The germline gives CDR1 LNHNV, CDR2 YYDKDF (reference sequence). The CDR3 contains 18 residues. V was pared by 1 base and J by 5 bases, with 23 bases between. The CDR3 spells CATSRARSGALLTTEAFF. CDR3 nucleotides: TGTGCCACCAGCAGAGCCCGGTCGGGGGCGCTCCTTACGACTGAAGCTTTCTTT.

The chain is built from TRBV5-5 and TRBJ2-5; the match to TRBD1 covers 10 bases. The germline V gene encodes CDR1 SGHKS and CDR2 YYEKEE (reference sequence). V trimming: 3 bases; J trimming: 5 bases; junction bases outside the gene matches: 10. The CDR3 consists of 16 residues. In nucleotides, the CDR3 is TGTGCCAGCAGCTCTCAGGGACAGGGGAGGCGGGAGACCCAGTACTTC. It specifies CASSSQGQGRRETQYF.

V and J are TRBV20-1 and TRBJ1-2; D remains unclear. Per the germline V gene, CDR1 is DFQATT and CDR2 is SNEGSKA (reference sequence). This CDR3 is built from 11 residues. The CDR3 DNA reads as TGCAGCCCCCTTGGTAACTATGGCTACACCTTC. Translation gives CSPLGNYGYTF.

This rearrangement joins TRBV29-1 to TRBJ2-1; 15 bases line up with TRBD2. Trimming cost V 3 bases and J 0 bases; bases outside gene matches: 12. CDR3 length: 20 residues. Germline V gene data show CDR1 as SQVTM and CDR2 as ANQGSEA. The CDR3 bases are TGCAGCGTTGATACCGGCGGGACTAGCGGGAGGCCTAGCTCCTACAATGAGCAGTTCTTC. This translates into CSVDTGGTSGRPSSYNEQFF.

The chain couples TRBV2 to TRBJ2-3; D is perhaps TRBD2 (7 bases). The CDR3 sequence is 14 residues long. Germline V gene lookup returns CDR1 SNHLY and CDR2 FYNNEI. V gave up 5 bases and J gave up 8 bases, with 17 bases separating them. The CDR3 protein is CASSWGGPESTQYF. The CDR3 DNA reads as TGTGCCAGCAGTTGGGGGGGGCCCGAGTCTACGCAGTATTTT. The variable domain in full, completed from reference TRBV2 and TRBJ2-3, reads EPEVTQTPSHQVTQMGQEVILRCVPISNHLYFYWYRQILGQKVEFLVSFYNNEISEKSEIFDDQFSVERPDGSNFTLKIRSTKLEDSAMYFCASSWGGPESTQYFGPGTRLTVL.

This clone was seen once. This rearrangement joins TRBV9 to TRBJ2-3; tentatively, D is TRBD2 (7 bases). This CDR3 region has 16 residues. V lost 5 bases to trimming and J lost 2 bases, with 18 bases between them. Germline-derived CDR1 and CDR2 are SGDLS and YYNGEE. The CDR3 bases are TGTGCCAGCAGTGGGGGCTCTAGCGGCTACACAGATACGCAGTATTTT. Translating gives CASSGGSSGYTDTQYF.

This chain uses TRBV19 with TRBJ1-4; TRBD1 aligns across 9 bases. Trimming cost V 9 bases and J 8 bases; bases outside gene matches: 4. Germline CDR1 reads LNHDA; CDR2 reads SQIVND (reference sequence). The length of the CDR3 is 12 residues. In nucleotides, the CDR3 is TGTGCCAGCGGGACAGGGTGGGAAAAACTGTTTTTT. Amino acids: CASGTGWEKLFF.

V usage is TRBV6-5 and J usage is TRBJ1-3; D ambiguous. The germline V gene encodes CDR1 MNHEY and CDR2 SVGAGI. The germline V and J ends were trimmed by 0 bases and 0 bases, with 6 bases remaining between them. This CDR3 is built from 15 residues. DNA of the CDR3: TGTGCCAGCAGTTACTCGACTGTCTCTGGAAACACCATATATTTT. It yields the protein CASSYSTVSGNTIYF.

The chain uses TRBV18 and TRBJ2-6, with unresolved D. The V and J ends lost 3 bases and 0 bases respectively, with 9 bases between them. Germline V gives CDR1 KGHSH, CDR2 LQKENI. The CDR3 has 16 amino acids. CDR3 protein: CASSPLLLSGANVLTF. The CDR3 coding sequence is TGTGCCAGCTCACCGCTTCTTCTCTCTGGGGCCAACGTCCTGACTTTC.

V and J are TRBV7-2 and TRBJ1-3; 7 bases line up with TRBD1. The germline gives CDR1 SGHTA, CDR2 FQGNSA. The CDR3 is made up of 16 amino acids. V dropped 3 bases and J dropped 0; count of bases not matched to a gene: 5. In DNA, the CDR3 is TGTGCCAGCAGCTTGACGACAGGGATCTCTGGAAACACCATATATTTT. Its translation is CASSLTTGISGNTIYF.

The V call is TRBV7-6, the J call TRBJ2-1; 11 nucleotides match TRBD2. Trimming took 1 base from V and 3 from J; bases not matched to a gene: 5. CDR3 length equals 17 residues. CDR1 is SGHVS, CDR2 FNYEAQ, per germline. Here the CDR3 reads CASSLGTSGFFYNEQFF. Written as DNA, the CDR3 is TGTGCCAGCAGCTTAGGGACTAGCGGGTTTTTCTACAATGAGCAGTTCTTC.

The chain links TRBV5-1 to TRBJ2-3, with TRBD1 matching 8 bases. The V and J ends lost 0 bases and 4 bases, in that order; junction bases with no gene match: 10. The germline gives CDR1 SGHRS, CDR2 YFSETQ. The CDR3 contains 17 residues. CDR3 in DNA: TGCGCCAGCAGCTTGGCCCGAGGACAGGGTATCCCAGATACGCAGTATTTT. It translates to CASSLARGQGIPDTQYF.

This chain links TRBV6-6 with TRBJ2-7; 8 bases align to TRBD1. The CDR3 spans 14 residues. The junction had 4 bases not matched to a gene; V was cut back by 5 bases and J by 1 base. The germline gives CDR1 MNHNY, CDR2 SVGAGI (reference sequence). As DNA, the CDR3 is TGTGCCAGCAGTCCTAGACAGGGGTCCTACGAGCAGTACTTC. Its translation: CASSPRQGSYEQYF.

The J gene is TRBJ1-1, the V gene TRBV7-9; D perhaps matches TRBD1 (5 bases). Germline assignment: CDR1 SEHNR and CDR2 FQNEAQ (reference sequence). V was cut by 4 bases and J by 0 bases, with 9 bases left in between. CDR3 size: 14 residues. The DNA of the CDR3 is TGTGCCAGCAGCTCAAGGGGCCTGAACACTGAAGCTTTCTTT. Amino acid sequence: CASSSRGLNTEAFF.

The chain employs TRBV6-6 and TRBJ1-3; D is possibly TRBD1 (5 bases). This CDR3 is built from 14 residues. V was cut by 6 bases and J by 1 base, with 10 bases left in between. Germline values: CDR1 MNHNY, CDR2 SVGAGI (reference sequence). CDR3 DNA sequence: TGTGCCAGCAGGAACAGGATTTCTGGAAACACCATATATTTT. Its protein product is CASRNRISGNTIYF.

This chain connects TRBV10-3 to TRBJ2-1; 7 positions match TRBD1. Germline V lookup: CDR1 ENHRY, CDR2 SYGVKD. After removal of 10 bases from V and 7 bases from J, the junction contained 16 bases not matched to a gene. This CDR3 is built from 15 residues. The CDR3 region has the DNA TGTGCCACCGCTGACATAGGGGGCGGCAAGAATGAGCAGTTCTTC. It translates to CATADIGGGKNEQFF.

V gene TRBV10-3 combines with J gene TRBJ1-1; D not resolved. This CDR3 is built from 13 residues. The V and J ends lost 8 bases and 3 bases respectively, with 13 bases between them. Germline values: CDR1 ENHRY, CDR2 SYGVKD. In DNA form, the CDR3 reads TGTGCCATCGCCCGGGCATGGGACACTGAAGCTTTCTTT. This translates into CAIARAWDTEAFF.